This T cell receptor (beta chain) was observed in a study of cytomegalovirus exposure and HLA in healthy donors. The CDR3 loop spans 14 amino acids. CDR1 is SGDLS and CDR2 is YYNGEE in the germline V gene. V was clipped by 0 bases and J by 5 bases, with 9 bases between them. The PCR was carried out with 60 Vbeta primers and 13 Jbeta primers. Clones were read by immunoSEQ multiplex PCR, and TCRdb kept only the in-frame ones, dropping some. The data hold 200,000 to 250,000 clones, with roughly 68% observed a single time. This clone came up once. This TCR was sampled from a middle-aged man in good health and CMV-seropositive. The V and J genes are TRBV9 and TRBJ1-3; D is perhaps TRBD1 (6 bases). The sequenced sample was PBMCs. The CDR3 sequence is CASSVEDRRNTIYF. The CDR3 DNA reads TGTGCCAGCAGCGTAGAAGACAGGAGAAACACCATATATTTT. Looking up the rest from reference TRBV9 and TRBJ1-3 gives the full variable domain: DSGVTQTPKHLITATGQRVTLRCSPRSGDLSVYWYQQSLDQGLQFLIQYYNGEERAKGNILERFSAQQFPDLHSELNLSSLELGDSALYFCASSVEDRRNTIYFGEGSWLTVV.